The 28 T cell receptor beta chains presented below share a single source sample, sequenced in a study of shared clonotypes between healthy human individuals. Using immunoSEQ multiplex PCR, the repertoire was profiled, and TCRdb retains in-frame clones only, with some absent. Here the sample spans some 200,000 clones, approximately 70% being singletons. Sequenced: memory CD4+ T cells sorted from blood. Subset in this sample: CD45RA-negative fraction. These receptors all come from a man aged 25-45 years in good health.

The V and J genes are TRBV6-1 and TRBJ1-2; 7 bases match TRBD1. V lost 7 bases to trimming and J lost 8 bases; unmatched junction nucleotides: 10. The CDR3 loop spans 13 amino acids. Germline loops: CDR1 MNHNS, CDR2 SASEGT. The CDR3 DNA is TGTGCCAGCACCCCGGACAGGCTCGTCGGCTACACCTTC. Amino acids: CASTPDRLVGYTF.

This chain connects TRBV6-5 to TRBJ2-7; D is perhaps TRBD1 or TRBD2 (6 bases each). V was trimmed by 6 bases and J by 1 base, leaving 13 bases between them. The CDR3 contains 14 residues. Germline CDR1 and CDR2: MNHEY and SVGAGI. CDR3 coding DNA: TGTGCCAGCAGGAAGGGGGGCCGGTCCTACGAGCAGTACTTC. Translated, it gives CASRKGGRSYEQYF.

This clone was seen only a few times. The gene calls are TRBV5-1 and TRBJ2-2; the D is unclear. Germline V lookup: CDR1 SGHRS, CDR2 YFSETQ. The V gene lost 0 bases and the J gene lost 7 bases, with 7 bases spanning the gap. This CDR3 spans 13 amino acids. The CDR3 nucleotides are TGCGCCAGCAGCTTGGGGGAAGGCGGGGAGCTGTTTTTT. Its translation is CASSLGEGGELFF.

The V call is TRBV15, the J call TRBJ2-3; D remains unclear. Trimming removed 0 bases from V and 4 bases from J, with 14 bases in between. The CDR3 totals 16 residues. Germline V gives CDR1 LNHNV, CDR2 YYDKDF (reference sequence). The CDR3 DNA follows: TGTGCCACCAGCAGAGAGGCAAAGTTGTTCGCAGATACGCAGTATTTT. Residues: CATSREAKLFADTQYF. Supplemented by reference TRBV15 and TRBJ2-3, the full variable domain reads DAMVIQNPRYQVTQFGKPVTLSCSQTLNHNVMYWYQQKSSQAPKLLFHYYDKDFNNEADTPDNFQSRRPNTSFCFLDIRSPGLGDTAMYLCATSREAKLFADTQYFGPGTRLTVL.

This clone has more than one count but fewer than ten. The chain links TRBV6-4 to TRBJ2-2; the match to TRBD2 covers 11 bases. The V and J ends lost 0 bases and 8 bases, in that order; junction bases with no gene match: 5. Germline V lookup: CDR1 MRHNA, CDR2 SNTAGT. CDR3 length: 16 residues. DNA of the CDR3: TGTGCCAGCAGTGACTCGAAACTAGCGGGAGCAGGGGAGCTGTTTTTT. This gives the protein CASSDSKLAGAGELFF.

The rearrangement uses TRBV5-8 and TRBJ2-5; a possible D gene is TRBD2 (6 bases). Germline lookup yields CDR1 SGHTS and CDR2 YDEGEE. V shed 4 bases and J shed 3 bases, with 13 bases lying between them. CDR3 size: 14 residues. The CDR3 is CASSRGSKKETQYF. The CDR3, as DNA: TGTGCCAGCAGCCGGGGGTCCAAAAAAGAGACCCAGTACTTC.

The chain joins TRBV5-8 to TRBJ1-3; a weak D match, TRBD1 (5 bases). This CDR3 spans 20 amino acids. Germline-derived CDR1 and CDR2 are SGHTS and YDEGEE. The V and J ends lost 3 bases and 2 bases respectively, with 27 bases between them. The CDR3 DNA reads TGTGCCAGCAGCTGGGCGAGCTGGGACGCAACGAAAAGGGCTGGAAACACCATATATTTT. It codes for CASSWASWDATKRAGNTIYF.

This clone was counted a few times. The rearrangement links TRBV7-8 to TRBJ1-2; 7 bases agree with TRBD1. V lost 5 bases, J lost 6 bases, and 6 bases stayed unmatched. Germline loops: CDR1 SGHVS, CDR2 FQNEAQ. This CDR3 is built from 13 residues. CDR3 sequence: CASSPPRGNGYTF. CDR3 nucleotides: TGTGCCAGCAGCCCCCCCAGGGGGAATGGCTACACCTTC.

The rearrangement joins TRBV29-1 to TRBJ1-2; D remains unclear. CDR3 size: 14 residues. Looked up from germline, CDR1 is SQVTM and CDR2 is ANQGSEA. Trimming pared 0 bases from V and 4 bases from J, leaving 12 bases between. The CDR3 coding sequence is TGCAGCGTTGAAGATAGGAACAGCACCTATGGCTACACCTTC. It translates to CSVEDRNSTYGYTF.

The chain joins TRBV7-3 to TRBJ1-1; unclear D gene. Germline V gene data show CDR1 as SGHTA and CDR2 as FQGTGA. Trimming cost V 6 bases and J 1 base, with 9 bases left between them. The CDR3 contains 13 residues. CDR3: CASSISGNTEAFF. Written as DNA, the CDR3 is TGTGCCAGCAGTATTTCAGGGAACACTGAAGCTTTCTTT.

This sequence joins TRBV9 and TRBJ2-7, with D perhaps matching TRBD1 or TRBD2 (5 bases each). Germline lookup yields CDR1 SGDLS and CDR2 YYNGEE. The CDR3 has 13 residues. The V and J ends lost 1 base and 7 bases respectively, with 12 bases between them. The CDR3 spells CASSVFGAGEQYF. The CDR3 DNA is TGTGCCAGCAGCGTATTCGGGGCAGGGGAGCAGTACTTC.

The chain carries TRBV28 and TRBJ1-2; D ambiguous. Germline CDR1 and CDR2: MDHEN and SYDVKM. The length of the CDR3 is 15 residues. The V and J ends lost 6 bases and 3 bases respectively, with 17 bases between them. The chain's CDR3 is CASSLQIPEDYGYTF. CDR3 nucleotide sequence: TGTGCCAGCAGCCTACAGATACCGGAGGACTATGGCTACACCTTC.

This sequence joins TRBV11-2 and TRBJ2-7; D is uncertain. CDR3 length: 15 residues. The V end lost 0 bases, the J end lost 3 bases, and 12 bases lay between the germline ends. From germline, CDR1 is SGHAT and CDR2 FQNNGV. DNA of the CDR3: TGTGCCAGCAGCTTAGAAACGGTATCAGGCTACGAGCAGTACTTC. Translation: CASSLETVSGYEQYF.

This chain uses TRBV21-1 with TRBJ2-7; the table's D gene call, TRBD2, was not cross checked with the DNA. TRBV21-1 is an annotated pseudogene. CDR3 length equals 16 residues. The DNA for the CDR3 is TGTGCCAGCAGCAAATTCGTCTGGCGGCTCTCCTACGAGCAGTACTTC. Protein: CASSKFVWRLSYEQYF.

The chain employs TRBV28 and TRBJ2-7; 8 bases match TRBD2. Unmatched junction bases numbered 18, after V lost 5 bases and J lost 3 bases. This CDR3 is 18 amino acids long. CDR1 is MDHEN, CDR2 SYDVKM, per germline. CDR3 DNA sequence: TGTGCCAGCAGTAGGGATGTTAGCGGGACCCGAGGAAGCTACGAGCAGTACTTC. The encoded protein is CASSRDVSGTRGSYEQYF. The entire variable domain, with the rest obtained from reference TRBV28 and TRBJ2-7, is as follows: DVKVTQSSRYLVKRTGEKVFLECVQDMDHENMFWYRQDPGLGLRLIYFSYDVKMKEKGDIPEGYSVSREKKERFSLILESASTNQTSMYLCASSRDVSGTRGSYEQYFGPGTRLTVT.

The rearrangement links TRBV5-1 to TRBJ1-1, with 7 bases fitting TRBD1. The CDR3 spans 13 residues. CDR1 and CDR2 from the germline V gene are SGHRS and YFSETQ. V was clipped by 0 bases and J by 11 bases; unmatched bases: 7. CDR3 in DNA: TGCGCCAGCAGCTTGGATAGGGGGCGTTATGCTTTCTTT. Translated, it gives CASSLDRGRYAFF.

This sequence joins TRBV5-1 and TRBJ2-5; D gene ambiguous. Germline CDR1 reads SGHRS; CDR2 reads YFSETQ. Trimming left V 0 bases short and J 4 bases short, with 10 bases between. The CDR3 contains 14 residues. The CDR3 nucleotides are TGCGCCAGCAGCTTGGCTGAGAGACGAGAGACCCAGTACTTC. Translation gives CASSLAERRETQYF.

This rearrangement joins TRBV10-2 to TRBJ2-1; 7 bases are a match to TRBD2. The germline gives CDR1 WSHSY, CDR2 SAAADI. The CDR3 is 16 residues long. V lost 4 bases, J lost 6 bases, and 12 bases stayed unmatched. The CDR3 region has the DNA TGCGCCAGCAGTGTAGATTCGGCTAGCGGAATCAATGAGCAGTTCTTC. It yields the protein CASSVDSASGINEQFF.

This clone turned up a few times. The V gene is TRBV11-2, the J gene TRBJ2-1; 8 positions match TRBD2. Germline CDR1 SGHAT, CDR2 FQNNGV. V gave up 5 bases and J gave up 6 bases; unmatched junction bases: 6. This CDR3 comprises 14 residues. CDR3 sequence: CASSLAGNRNEQFF. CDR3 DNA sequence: TGTGCCAGCAGCCTAGCGGGTAATCGCAATGAGCAGTTCTTC.

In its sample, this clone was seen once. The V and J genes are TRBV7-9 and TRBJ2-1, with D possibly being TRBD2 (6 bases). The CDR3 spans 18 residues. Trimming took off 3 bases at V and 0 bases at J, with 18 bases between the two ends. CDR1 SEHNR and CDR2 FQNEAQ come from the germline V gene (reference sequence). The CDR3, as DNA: TGTGCCAGCAGCTTTCCGAGCGGGCCCGGGGTCTCCTACAATGAGCAGTTCTTC. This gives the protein CASSFPSGPGVSYNEQFF.

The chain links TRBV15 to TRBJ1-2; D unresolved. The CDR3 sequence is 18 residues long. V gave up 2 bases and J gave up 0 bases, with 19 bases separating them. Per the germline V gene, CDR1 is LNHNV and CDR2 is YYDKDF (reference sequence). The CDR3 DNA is TGTGCCACCAGCAGAATTTTCAAGCTTAACTCAGCTAACTATGGCTACACCTTC. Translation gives CATSRIFKLNSANYGYTF.

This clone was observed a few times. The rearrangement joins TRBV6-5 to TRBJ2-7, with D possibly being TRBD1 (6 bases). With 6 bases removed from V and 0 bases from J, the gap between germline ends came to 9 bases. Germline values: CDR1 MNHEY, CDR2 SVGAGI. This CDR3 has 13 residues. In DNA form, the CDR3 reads TGTGCCAGCAGGCCGGACAGCTCCTACGAGCAGTACTTC. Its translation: CASRPDSSYEQYF.

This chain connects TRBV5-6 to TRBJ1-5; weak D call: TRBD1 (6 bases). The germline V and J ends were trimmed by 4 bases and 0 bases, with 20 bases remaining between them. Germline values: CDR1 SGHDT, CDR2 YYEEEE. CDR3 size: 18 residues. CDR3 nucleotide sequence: TGTGCCAGCAGCCCTGTGGGGGCACCTAGTTATAGCAATCAGCCCCAGCATTTT. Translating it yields CASSPVGAPSYSNQPQHF.

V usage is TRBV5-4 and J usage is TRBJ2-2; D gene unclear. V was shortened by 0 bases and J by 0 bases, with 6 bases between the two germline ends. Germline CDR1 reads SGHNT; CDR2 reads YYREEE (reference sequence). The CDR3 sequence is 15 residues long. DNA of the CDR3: TGTGCCAGCAGCTTGGTCAATACGAACACCGGGGAGCTGTTTTTT. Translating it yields CASSLVNTNTGELFF. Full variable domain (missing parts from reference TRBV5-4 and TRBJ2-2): ETGVTQSPTHLIKTRGQQVTLRCSSQSGHNTVSWYQQALGQGPQFIFQYYREEENGRGNFPPRFSGLQFPNYSSELNVNALELDDSALYLCASSLVNTNTGELFFGEGSRLTVL.

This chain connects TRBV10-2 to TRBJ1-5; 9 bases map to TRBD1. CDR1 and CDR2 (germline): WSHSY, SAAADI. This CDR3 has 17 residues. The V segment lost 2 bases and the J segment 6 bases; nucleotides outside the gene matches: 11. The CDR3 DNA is TGCGCCAGCAGTGAGACCACAGGGGGCGGGTTAAGTCAGCCCCAGCATTTT. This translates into CASSETTGGGLSQPQHF.

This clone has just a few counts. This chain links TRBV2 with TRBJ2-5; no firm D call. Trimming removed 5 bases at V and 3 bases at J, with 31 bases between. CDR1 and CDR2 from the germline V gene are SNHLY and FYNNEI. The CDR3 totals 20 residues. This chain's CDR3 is CASSFETISIRAVSEETQYF. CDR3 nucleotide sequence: TGTGCCAGCAGTTTCGAGACAATCTCAATCAGAGCCGTATCCGAAGAGACCCAGTACTTC.

The CDR3 loop is CASSLADHTDTQYF. CDR3 nucleotides: TGTGCCAGCAGCTTAGCGGACCACACAGATACGCAGTATTTT. The V gene is TRBV11-2, the J gene TRBJ2-3, with unresolved D. Germline values: CDR1 SGHAT, CDR2 FQNNGV. CDR3 size: 14 residues. V dropped 1 base and J dropped 2 bases, with 7 bases sitting between them.

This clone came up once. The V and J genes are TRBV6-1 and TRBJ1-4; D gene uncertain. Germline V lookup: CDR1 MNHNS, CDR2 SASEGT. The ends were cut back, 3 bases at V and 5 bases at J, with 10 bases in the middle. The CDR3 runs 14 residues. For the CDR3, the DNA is TGTGCCAGCAGTGACAAGATCTTAAATGAAAAACTGTTTTTT. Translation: CASSDKILNEKLFF.